The clone carrying this TCR beta chain has only one observation. No antigen is known for it. The data were taken from a study of OX40 agonist ivuxolimab in advanced cancers. Study at large: Patients were dosed intravenously with ivuxolimab at 0.01 to 10 mg/kg every 2 weeks. Patients undergoing dose escalation presented with hepatocellular carcinoma, melanoma, renal cell or head and neck cancer. The study's findings and limits: At doses 0.1 to 3.0 mg/kg, CD4+ and CD8+ clones expanded. People who partly responded at 0.1-3.0 mg/kg had some of the least clonal expansion seen.

Generated by immunoSEQ multiplex PCR, the TCRdb table keeps only in-frame clones and is missing some. The profile shows approximately 70,000 clones, 70% to 90% of them singletons. The starting material was CD4+ or CD8+ T cells sorted from blood, obtained in a trial of the OX40 agonist ivuxolimab. The TCR comes from an adult with an advanced solid tumor such as melanoma, head and neck, liver or kidney cancer.

The CDR3 spells CAWSSDFSTDTQYF. CDR3 nucleotides: TGTGCCTGGAGCTCGGACTTCTCCACAGATACGCAGTATTTT. The J gene is TRBJ2-3, the V gene TRBV30; D possibly corresponds to TRBD2 (5 bases). Germline loops: CDR1 GTSNPN, CDR2 SVGIG (reference sequence). Trimming took 3 bases from V and 2 from J, leaving 12 bases between them. The CDR3 has 14 amino acids.